This TCR beta chain was identified during a study of glioma-infiltrating T cells after dendritic cell vaccination. This CDR3 region has 16 residues. Germline CDR1 reads LGHNA; CDR2 reads YSLEER. V gave up 4 bases and J gave up 2 bases; unmatched junction bases: 10. PBMC sampling occurred before vaccination, two weeks after the third dose, and at progression. Only in-frame clones appear in the TCRdb table, and some are missing; sequencing was by immunoSEQ multiplex PCR. The sample shows fewer than 110,000 clones, around 81% of them seen only once. The clonotype was recovered from a human donor with glioblastoma. The chain recombines TRBV4-3 with TRBJ2-7, with 8 bases identical to TRBD2. The specimen was blood, collected before dendritic cell vaccination. The CDR3 region is CASSRLLSGAPYEQYF. The CDR3, as DNA: TGCGCCAGCAGCCGCCTTCTTAGCGGGGCCCCCTACGAGCAGTACTTC.